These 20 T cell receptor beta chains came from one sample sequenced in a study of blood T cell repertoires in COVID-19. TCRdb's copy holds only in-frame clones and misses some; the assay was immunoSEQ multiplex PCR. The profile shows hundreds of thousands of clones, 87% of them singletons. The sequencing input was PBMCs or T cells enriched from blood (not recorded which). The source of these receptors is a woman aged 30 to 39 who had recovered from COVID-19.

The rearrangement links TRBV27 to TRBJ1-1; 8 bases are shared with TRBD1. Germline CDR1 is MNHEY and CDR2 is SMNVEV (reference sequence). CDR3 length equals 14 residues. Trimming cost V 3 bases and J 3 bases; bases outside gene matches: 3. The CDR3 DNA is TGTGCCAGCAGTTTTGTACAGGGGGACACTGAAGCTTTCTTT. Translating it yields CASSFVQGDTEAFF.

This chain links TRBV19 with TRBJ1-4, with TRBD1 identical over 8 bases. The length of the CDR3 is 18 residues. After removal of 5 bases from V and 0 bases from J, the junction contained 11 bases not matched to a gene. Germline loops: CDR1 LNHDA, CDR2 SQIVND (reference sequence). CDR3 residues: CASSAGTGAFATNEKLFF. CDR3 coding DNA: TGTGCCAGTAGTGCCGGGACAGGAGCCTTTGCAACTAATGAAAAACTGTTTTTT.

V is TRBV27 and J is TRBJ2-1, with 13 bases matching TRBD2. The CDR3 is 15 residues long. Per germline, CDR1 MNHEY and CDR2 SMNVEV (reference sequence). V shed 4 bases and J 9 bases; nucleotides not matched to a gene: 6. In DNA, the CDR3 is TGTGCCAGCAGTTCACTAGCGGGGGGGCCAAGTGAGCAGTTCTTC. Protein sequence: CASSSLAGGPSEQFF.

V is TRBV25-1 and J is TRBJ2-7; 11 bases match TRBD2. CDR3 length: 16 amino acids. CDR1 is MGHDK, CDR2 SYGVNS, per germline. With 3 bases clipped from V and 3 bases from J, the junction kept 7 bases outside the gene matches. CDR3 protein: CASSEGPGLADYEQYF. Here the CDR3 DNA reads TGTGCCAGCAGTGAGGGACCGGGACTAGCGGACTACGAGCAGTACTTC.

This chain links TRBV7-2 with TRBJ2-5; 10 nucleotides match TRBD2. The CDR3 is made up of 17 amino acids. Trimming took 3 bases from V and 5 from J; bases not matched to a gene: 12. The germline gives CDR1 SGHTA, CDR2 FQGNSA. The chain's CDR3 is CASSFQGLAGDDETQYF. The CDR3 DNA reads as TGTGCCAGCAGCTTCCAAGGGCTAGCGGGAGACGATGAGACCCAGTACTTC.

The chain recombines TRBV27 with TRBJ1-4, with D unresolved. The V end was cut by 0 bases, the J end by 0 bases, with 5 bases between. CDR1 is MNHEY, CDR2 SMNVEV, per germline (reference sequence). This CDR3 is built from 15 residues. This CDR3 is CASSLSIATNEKLFF. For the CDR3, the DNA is TGTGCCAGCAGTTTATCTATTGCAACTAATGAAAAACTGTTTTTT.

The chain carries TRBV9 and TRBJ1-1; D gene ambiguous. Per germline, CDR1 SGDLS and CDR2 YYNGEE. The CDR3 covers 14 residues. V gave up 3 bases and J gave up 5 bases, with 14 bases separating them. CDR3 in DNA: TGTGCCAGCAGCGCTATTTCTCGGGTTACTGAAGCTTTCTTT. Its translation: CASSAISRVTEAFF.

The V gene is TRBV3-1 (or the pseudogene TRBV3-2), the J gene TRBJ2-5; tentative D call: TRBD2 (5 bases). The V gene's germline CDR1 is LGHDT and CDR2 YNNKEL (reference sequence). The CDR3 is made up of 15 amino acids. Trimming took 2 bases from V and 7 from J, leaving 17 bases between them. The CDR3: CASSQSDYLVRTQYF. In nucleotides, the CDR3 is TGTGCCAGCAGCCAAAGCGACTATTTGGTTCGGACCCAGTACTTC.

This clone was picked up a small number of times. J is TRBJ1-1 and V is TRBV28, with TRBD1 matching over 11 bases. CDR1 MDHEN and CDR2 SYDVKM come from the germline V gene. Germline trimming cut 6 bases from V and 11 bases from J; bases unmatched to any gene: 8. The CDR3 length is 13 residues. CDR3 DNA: TGTGCCAGCAGCATAGACCGGGACAGGGGGGCTTTCTTT. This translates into CASSIDRDRGAFF. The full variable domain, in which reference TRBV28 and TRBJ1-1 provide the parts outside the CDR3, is DVKVTQSSRYLVKRTGEKVFLECVQDMDHENMFWYRQDPGLGLRLIYFSYDVKMKEKGDIPEGYSVSREKKERFSLILESASTNQTSMYLCASSIDRDRGAFFGQGTRLTVV.

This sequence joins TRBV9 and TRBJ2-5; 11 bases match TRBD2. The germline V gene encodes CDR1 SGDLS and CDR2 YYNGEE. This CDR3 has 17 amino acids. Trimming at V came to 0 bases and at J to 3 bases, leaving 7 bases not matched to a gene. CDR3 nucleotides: TGTGCCAGCAGCGTAGGCGTTCTAGCGGGGGGTGAAGAGACCCAGTACTTC. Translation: CASSVGVLAGGEETQYF.

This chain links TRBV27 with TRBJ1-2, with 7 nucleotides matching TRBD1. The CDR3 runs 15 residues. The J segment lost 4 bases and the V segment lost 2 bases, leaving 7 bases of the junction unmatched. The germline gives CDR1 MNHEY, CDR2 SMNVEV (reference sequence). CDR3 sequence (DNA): TGTGCCAGCAGTTTAGGGCAGGGGGTTTTCTATGGCTACACCTTC. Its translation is CASSLGQGVFYGYTF.

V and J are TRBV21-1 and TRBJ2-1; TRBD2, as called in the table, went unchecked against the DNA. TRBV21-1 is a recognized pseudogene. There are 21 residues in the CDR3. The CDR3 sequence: CASSTTSVLAGGPFYYNEQFF. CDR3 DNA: TGTGCCAGCAGCACCACAAGCGTTCTAGCGGGAGGGCCCTTCTATTACAATGAGCAGTTCTTC.

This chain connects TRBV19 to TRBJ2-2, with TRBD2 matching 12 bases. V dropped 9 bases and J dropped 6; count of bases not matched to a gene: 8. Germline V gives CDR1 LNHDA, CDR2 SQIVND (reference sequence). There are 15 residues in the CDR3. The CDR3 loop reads CASKTSGSFAGELFF. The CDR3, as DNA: TGTGCCAGCAAGACTAGCGGGAGTTTCGCCGGGGAGCTGTTTTTT.

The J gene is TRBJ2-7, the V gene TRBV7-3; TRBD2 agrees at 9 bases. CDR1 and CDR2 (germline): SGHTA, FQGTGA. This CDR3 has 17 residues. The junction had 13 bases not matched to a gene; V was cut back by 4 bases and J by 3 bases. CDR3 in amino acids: CASSSGLAGPFDYEQYF. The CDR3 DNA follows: TGTGCCAGCAGCTCTGGGCTAGCGGGGCCCTTCGACTACGAGCAGTACTTC.

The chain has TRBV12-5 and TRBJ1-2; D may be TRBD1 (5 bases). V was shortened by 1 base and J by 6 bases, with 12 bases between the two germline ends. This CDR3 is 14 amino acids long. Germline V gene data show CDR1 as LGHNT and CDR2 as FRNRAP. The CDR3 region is CASGLELGGDGYTF. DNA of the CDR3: TGTGCTAGTGGTTTGGAGCTAGGAGGGGATGGCTACACCTTC.

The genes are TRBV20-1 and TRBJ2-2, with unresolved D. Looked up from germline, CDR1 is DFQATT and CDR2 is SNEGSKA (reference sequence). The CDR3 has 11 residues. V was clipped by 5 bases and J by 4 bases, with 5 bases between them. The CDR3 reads CSAPRTGELFF. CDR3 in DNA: TGCAGTGCTCCCCGCACCGGGGAGCTGTTTTTT.

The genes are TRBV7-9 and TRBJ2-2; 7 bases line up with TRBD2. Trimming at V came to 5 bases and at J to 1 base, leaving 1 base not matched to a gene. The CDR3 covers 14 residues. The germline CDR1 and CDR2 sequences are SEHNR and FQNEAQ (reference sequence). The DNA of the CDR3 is TGTGCCAGCAGCACTAGCGTGAACACCGGGGAGCTGTTTTTT. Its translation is CASSTSVNTGELFF.

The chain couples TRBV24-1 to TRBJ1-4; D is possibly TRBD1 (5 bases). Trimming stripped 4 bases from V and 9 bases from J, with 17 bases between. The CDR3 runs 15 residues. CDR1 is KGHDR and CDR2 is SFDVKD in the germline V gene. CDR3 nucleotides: TGTGCCACCAGTGACCCCCAGGGAAAAGATCAAAAACTGTTTTTT. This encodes CATSDPQGKDQKLFF.

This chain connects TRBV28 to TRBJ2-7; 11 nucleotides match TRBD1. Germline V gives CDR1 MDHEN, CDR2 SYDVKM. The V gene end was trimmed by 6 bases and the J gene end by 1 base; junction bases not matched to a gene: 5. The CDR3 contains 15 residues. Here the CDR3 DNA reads TGTGCCAGCAGATTAGGGACAGGGGGATCCTACGAGCAGTACTTC. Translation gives CASRLGTGGSYEQYF.

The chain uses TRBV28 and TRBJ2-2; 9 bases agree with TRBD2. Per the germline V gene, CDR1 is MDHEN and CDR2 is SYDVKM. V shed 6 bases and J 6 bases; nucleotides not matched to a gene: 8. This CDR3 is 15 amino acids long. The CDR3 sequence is CASRLTSGRAGELFF. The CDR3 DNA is TGTGCCAGCAGGCTAACTAGCGGGCGGGCCGGGGAGCTGTTTTTT.